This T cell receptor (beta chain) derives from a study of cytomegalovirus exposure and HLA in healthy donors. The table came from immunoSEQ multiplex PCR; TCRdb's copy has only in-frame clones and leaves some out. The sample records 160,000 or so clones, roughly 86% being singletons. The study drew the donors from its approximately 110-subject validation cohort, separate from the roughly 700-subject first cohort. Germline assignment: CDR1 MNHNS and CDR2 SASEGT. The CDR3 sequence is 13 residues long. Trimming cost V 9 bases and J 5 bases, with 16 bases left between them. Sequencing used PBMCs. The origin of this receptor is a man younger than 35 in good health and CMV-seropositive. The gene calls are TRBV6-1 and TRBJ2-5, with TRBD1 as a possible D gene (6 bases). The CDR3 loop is CASTTTGSETQYF. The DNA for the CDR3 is TGTGCCAGTACTACGACAGGATCGGAGACCCAGTACTTC.